This T cell receptor beta chain stems from a study of shared clonotypes between healthy human individuals. Findings and caveats of the study: Non-shared clonotypes showed lower generation probabilities than clonotypes common to all four donors.

Germline CDR1 and CDR2: PRHDT and FYEKMQ (reference sequence). With V trimmed by 3 bases and J by 7 bases, 4 bases remained unmatched. The CDR3 extends over 14 amino acids. Study processing details: ImmunoSEQ output held junction-only sequences without quality scores, so filtering differed. TCRdb keeps only in-frame clones here, not all; method: immunoSEQ multiplex PCR. The V and J calls and clone size are taken from that table; D and trimming were inferred from the DNA. The sample carries roughly 2.6 million clones, around 90% recorded once. The count of this clone is one. Its antigen is undetermined.

Material: naive CD4+ T cells sorted from blood. The subset was: CD45RA+ positively selected. The chain couples TRBV13 to TRBJ2-7; TRBD2 aligns across 12 bases. The receptor's source is a man younger than 35 in good health. In DNA, the CDR3 is TGTGCCAGCAGCTTGCTAGCGGGAGGGAGGGAGCAGTACTTC. Translation: CASSLLAGGREQYF.